What follows are 6 T cell receptor beta chains derived from one specimen sequenced in a study of CD8 T cells in Susac syndrome. RNA amounts of roughly 0.5 to 1 ug underwent reverse transcription with random hexamers. TCRdb reprocessed the immunoSEQ multiplex PCR reads via MiXCR and lists one record per CDR3 protein. The sample contains approximately 230,000 distinct CDR3 sequences, around 93% of which appear only once. Sequenced sample: CD4+ T cells from PBMCs. The origin of the receptors is a human donor with multiple sclerosis.

The chain has TRBV3-1 and TRBJ2-6; possibly TRBD1 for D (6 bases). The V and J ends lost 2 bases and 0 bases respectively, with 8 bases between them. This CDR3 region has 16 residues. The V gene's germline CDR1 is LGHDT and CDR2 YNNKEL (reference sequence). Here the CDR3 DNA reads TGTGCCAGCAGCCAAAACAGGGCCTCTGGGGCCAACGTCCTGACTTTC. It codes for CASSQNRASGANVLTF.

The chain is built from TRBV5-4 and TRBJ2-2; 9 bases are a match to TRBD1. Trimming removed 5 bases from V and 4 bases from J; junction bases left unmatched: 9. The CDR3 is 16 amino acids. Germline values: CDR1 SGHNT, CDR2 YYREEE (reference sequence). The CDR3 sequence: CASRPGTGSGTGELFF. For the CDR3, the DNA is TGTGCCAGCAGACCCGGGACAGGGTCGGGCACCGGGGAGCTGTTTTTT.

This clonotype was detected a few times. The chain is built from TRBV6-1 and TRBJ1-1, with 12 bases fitting TRBD1. CDR3 length equals 16 residues. Per the germline V gene, CDR1 is MNHNS and CDR2 is SASEGT. J gave up 1 base and V 6 bases, and 6 bases lay outside the gene matches. The CDR3 sequence is CASRPGDRGPNTEAFF. The CDR3 nucleotides are TGTGCCAGCAGACCAGGGGACAGGGGGCCGAACACTGAAGCTTTCTTT.

This chain links TRBV15 with TRBJ1-2, with D possibly being TRBD1 (5 bases). The V gene's germline CDR1 is LNHNV and CDR2 YYDKDF (reference sequence). The CDR3 runs 13 residues. The germline V and J ends were trimmed by 2 bases and 12 bases, with 16 bases remaining between them. The CDR3 sequence: CATSRSPLGQHTF. The CDR3 DNA follows: TGTGCCACCAGCAGATCCCCGTTGGGGCAGCACACCTTC.

This clonotype occurred once. The chain carries TRBV19 and TRBJ2-5; possible D gene TRBD1, 5 bases. V was trimmed by 4 bases and J by 7 bases, leaving 19 bases between them. The CDR3 totals 15 residues. CDR1 is LNHDA and CDR2 is SQIVND in the germline V gene (reference sequence). The CDR3 protein is CASSTGTGASGTQYF. CDR3 sequence (DNA): TGTGCCAGTAGTACCGGAACAGGTGCCTCAGGGACCCAGTACTTC.

The chain carries TRBV7-3 and TRBJ2-5; D tentatively reads TRBD1 or TRBD2 (5 bases each). Germline CDR1 SGHTA, CDR2 FQGTGA. Trimming shortened V by 5 bases and J by 1 base, and 14 bases separated the two germline ends. The CDR3 consists of 15 residues. CDR3 in DNA: TGTGCCAGCAGCCCCACGGGGCAGCCCCAAGAGACCCAGTACTTC. Amino acids: CASSPTGQPQETQYF.